The TCR beta chain under discussion was sequenced for a study of identical twins. Study-wide results and limits: Modelling underestimated the level of out-of-frame TCR alpha sharing observed in monozygotic twins. The presence of invariant MAIT and iNKT cells could partly confound analyses of zero-insertion sequences.

This clonotype was seen more than once but under ten times. Its antigen is as yet unknown. The cDNA had a unique molecular identifier and a template-switch universal primer site. TCRdb redid the calling of the 5' RACE reads with MiXCR, one entry per CDR3 protein. The sample has 350,000 or so distinct CDR3 sequences; roughly 9% are singletons. Germline-derived CDR1 and CDR2 are MGHRA and YSYEKL. V lost 2 bases, J lost 5 bases, and 12 bases lay in between. The CDR3 sequence is 14 residues long. Material: naive T cells sorted from blood. This receptor was taken from a woman between 45 and 65 years old in good health. This chain links TRBV4-1 with TRBJ1-1, with D uncertain. Written as DNA, the CDR3 is TGCGCCAGCAGCCAACTGGACCCGAGGACTGAAGCTTTCTTT. This translates into CASSQLDPRTEAFF.